These 32 T cell receptor beta chains share one sample of origin, sequenced in a study of blood T cells in healthy people across ages. Next came a second PCR, run for about 7 to 12 cycles, which used a sample-barcoded 5' primer along with a J-beta primer mix. TCRdb used MiXCR to reprocess the 5' RACE reads, holding one entry per CDR3 protein. Altogether about 2 million distinct CDR3 sequences are present, just under 50% being singletons, with the ten largest covering around 2.1%. The sequenced sample consisted of blood. Every receptor here comes from a middle-aged woman in good health.

The chain combines TRBV7-2 with TRBJ2-5; 9 bases are shared with TRBD2. This CDR3 is built from 18 residues. Germline V gene sequence: CDR1 SGHTA, CDR2 FQGNSA. V trimming: 5 bases; J trimming: 7 bases; junction bases outside the gene matches: 20. The CDR3 here is CASSPRGGSGGSGATQYF. CDR3 coding DNA: TGTGCCAGCAGCCCCCGGGGGGGTAGCGGGGGCAGCGGTGCGACCCAGTACTTC.

About this clonotype: A read error may account for a junction end that differs from germline. The rearrangement links TRBV28 to TRBJ2-7, with TRBD1 identical over 7 bases. Germline V gives CDR1 MDHEN, CDR2 SYDVKM. This CDR3 has 14 residues. The chain's CDR3 is CASGFLQGKDEQYF. The CDR3, as DNA: TGTGCCAGCGGTTTCCTACAGGGGAAGGACGAGCAGTACTTC.

The chain couples TRBV6-5 to TRBJ2-3; possible D gene TRBD1, 5 bases. Trimming cost V 5 bases and J 0 bases, with 9 bases left between them. The CDR3 consists of 14 residues. Germline assignment: CDR1 MNHEY and CDR2 SVGAGI. CDR3 loop: CASSRQSSTDTQYF. The DNA of the CDR3 is TGTGCCAGCAGTCGACAGTCTAGCACAGATACGCAGTATTTT.

This clonotype was observed once. The rearrangement joins TRBV20-1 to TRBJ1-2; D is undetermined. The germline V gene has CDR1 DFQATT and CDR2 SNEGSKA (reference sequence). This CDR3 is 15 amino acids long. The V and J ends lost 3 bases and 3 bases respectively, with 17 bases between them. CDR3 protein: CSASGLLRGYYGYTF. The CDR3 bases are TGCAGTGCTAGTGGTTTATTGCGGGGATACTATGGCTACACCTTC.

This chain uses TRBV12-3 or TRBV12-4 with TRBJ2-5; no firm D call. V lost 7 bases to trimming and J lost 5 bases, with 17 bases between them. The CDR3 loop spans 14 amino acids. This CDR3 reads CASTSDGRRETQYF. As DNA, the CDR3 is TGTGCCAGCACCTCAGACGGACGGCGGGAGACCCAGTACTTC.

This clonotype was counted only a few times. V usage is TRBV24-1 and J usage is TRBJ2-1, with D possibly being TRBD1 or TRBD2 (5 bases each). Between the trimmed V and J ends, which lost 1 base and 7 bases, there was a span of 16 bases. The CDR3 extends over 16 amino acids. Germline V lookup: CDR1 KGHDR, CDR2 SFDVKD. The CDR3 loop is CATSDLGSGTFNEQFF. The CDR3 DNA reads as TGTGCCACCAGTGATTTAGGGTCAGGGACGTTTAATGAGCAGTTCTTC.

This chain uses TRBV28 with TRBJ1-2; tentatively, D is TRBD1 (5 bases). The germline CDR1 and CDR2 sequences are MDHEN and SYDVKM. Trimming shortened V by 11 bases and J by 4 bases, and 20 bases separated the two germline ends. The CDR3 is 14 residues long. The CDR3 DNA reads TGTGCCTATACTGATAAAGGGGTAGGCTATGGCTACACCTTC. The encoded protein is CAYTDKGVGYGYTF.

This chain joins TRBV20-1 and TRBJ2-1, with 9 bases that match TRBD2. Per the germline V gene, CDR1 is DFQATT and CDR2 is SNEGSKA (reference sequence). The CDR3 spans 19 residues. J gave up 4 bases and V 0 bases, and 16 bases lay outside the gene matches. The CDR3 is CSAREALAGGPINYNEQFF. As DNA, the CDR3 is TGCAGTGCTAGAGAGGCTCTGGCGGGGGGGCCAATTAATTACAATGAGCAGTTCTTC.

This clonotype occurred a few times. This sequence joins TRBV7-3 and TRBJ2-1; the match to TRBD2 covers 7 bases. After removal of 0 bases from V and 7 bases from J, the junction contained 6 bases not matched to a gene. CDR3 length equals 15 residues. Germline V gene lookup returns CDR1 SGHTA and CDR2 FQGTGA. The chain's CDR3 is CASSLTAASGNEQFF. CDR3 sequence (DNA): TGTGCCAGCAGCTTAACGGCGGCTAGCGGTAATGAGCAGTTCTTC.

The rearrangement links TRBV11-1 to TRBJ2-3, with 11 bases that match TRBD1. V lost 6 bases to trimming and J lost 10 bases; unmatched junction nucleotides: 12. The CDR3 totals 15 residues. CDR1 and CDR2 from the germline V gene are SGHAT and FQDESV (reference sequence). The DNA for the CDR3 is TGTGCCAGCAGACCCCAGCGCTGGGGACAGGGGGCGCAGTATTTT. Translation: CASRPQRWGQGAQYF. Looking up the rest from reference TRBV11-1 and TRBJ2-3 gives the full variable domain: EAEVAQSPRYKITEKSQAVAFWCDPISGHATLYWYRQILGQGPELLVQFQDESVVDDSQLPKDRFSAERLKGVDSTLKIQPAELGDSAMYLCASRPQRWGQGAQYFGPGTRLTVL.

This sequence joins TRBV6-2 or TRBV6-3 and TRBJ2-7; the match to TRBD2 covers 10 bases. The length of the CDR3 is 16 residues. With V trimmed by 5 bases and J by 2 bases, 9 bases remained unmatched. Germline V gives CDR1 MNHEY, CDR2 SVGEGT. The CDR3, as DNA: TGTGCCAGCAGTCCCCCAGAGCGGGGGGGACCCTACGAGCAGTACTTC. Its protein is CASSPPERGGPYEQYF.

Only a few counts were recorded for this clonotype. V and J are TRBV5-1 and TRBJ1-2; TRBD1 is a possible D gene (5 bases). Trimming stripped 0 bases from V and 6 bases from J, with 15 bases between. The CDR3 is 15 residues long. The germline V gene has CDR1 SGHRS and CDR2 YFSETQ. The CDR3 DNA sequence: TGCGCCAGCAGCTTGGATACCCCTAGGGGACATGGCTACACCTTC. It is translated as CASSLDTPRGHGYTF.

This clonotype was recorded at least ten times. The chain combines TRBV7-2 with TRBJ2-5, with TRBD2 matching 8 bases. This CDR3 comprises 14 residues. CDR1 is SGHTA, CDR2 FQGNSA, per germline. Trimming cost V 6 bases and J 5 bases; bases outside gene matches: 8. The CDR3 is CASSRGGSQETQYF. The CDR3 coding sequence is TGTGCCAGCAGTCGGGGGGGTAGCCAGGAGACCCAGTACTTC.

The chain joins TRBV20-1 to TRBJ2-3; the D is unclear. The germline CDR1 and CDR2 sequences are DFQATT and SNEGSKA (reference sequence). The CDR3 sequence is 11 residues long. V was pared by 0 bases and J by 6 bases, with 4 bases between. The CDR3 reads CSARDFDTQYF. CDR3 sequence (DNA): TGCAGTGCTAGAGATTTCGATACGCAGTATTTT.

Notes on this clonotype: A read error may produce the germline difference seen at one junction end. The chain uses TRBV6-5 and TRBJ2-7, with 7 positions matching TRBD1. Judging by the DNA end, TRBJ2-5 fits better; the J call may be wrong. The CDR3 length is 14 residues. Germline lookup yields CDR1 MNHEY and CDR2 SVGAGI. The CDR3 here is CASSDSSTGETQYF. The CDR3 region has the DNA TGTGCCAGCAGTGACTCGTCGACAGGGGAGACCCAGTACTTC.

The rearrangement links TRBV9 to TRBJ2-7; 14 nucleotides line up with TRBD2. Near its end, the DNA agrees better with TRBJ2-5, so the J call may be wrong. CDR3 length equals 17 residues. Germline V gene sequence: CDR1 SGDLS, CDR2 YYNGEE. CDR3 in DNA: TGTGCCAGCAGCGTCCGGGGACTAGCGGGGGAAAAGGAGACCCAGTACTTC. Amino acid sequence: CASSVRGLAGEKETQYF.

This clonotype has more than one count but fewer than ten. The CDR3 loop reads CASRGGSGRGLNTQYF. The CDR3, as DNA: TGTGCCAGCAGGGGCGGCTCGGGACGGGGTTTAAATACGCAGTATTTT. The chain combines TRBV2 with TRBJ2-3; D is perhaps TRBD1 or TRBD2 (5 bases each). The CDR3 extends over 16 amino acids. The ends were cut back, 6 bases at V and 7 bases at J, with 23 bases in the middle. Looked up from germline, CDR1 is SNHLY and CDR2 is FYNNEI.

With regard to this clonotype: A junction end diverges from the germline sequence, so it may reflect a read error. The rearrangement joins TRBV27 to TRBJ2-3, with TRBD2 identical over 8 bases. Per the germline V gene, CDR1 is MNHEY and CDR2 is SMNVEV (reference sequence). The CDR3 is made up of 15 amino acids. CDR3: CASSWLAGLTATQYF. As DNA, the CDR3 is TGTGCCAGCAGTTGGCTAGCGGGCCTCACAGCTACGCAGTATTTT.

This clonotype was seen a few times. The V call is TRBV24-1, the J call TRBJ2-1; the D gene is possibly TRBD2 (6 bases). Trimming shortened V by 4 bases and J by 2 bases, and 23 bases separated the two germline ends. CDR3 length: 19 amino acids. The germline V gene encodes CDR1 KGHDR and CDR2 SFDVKD. CDR3 nucleotide sequence: TGTGCCACCAGTGACCCAAAAGGGAGAGGAGGGGATCCCTACAATGAGCAGTTCTTC. This sequence encodes CATSDPKGRGGDPYNEQFF.

About this clonotype itself: At one boundary the junction diverges from the germline segment, which might be a read error. The chain combines TRBV12-3 or TRBV12-4 with TRBJ2-3, with 9 bases matching TRBD2. The CDR3 loop spans 15 amino acids. The CDR3 loop reads CASSSGLAPTDTRYF. The CDR3 bases are TGTGCCAGCAGTTCGGGACTAGCCCCAACAGATACGCGGTATTTT.

The V gene is TRBV14, the J gene TRBJ1-2, with D unresolved. The V gene's germline CDR1 is SGHDN and CDR2 FVKESK. V lost 2 bases, J lost 5 bases, and 6 bases lay in between. The CDR3 is 12 residues long. CDR3 residues: CASSQNRYGYTF. CDR3 DNA sequence: TGTGCCAGCAGCCAAAACCGATATGGCTACACCTTC.

The V call is TRBV28, the J call TRBJ1-4, with TRBD1 matching 9 bases. The CDR3 sequence is 14 residues long. The germline CDR1 and CDR2 sequences are MDHEN and SYDVKM. After removal of 6 bases from V and 6 bases from J, the junction contained 5 bases not matched to a gene. The CDR3 reads CASSTRDRDEKLFF. The CDR3 DNA sequence: TGTGCCAGCAGCACCCGGGACAGGGATGAAAAACTGTTTTTT.

A remark on this clonotype: This may arise from a read error, as a much more abundant clone is one base away. This sequence joins TRBV12-3 or TRBV12-4 and TRBJ2-1; 9 bases line up with TRBD1. The junction had 9 bases not matched to a gene; V was cut back by 11 bases and J by 10 bases. The CDR3 is 12 residues long. The CDR3 is CACGTGLGEQFF. CDR3 DNA: TGTGCCTGCGGGACAGGGCTAGGCGAGCAGTTCTTC.

The sample holds a few counts of this clonotype. This sequence joins TRBV20-1 and TRBJ2-2, with 10 bases matching TRBD2. Germline CDR1 and CDR2: DFQATT and SNEGSKA (reference sequence). V trimming: 6 bases; J trimming: 1 base; junction bases outside the gene matches: 8. The CDR3 contains 16 residues. CDR3 region: CSADRTSGRNTGELFF. The CDR3 DNA follows: TGCAGTGCCGATCGGACTAGCGGAAGGAACACCGGGGAGCTGTTTTTT.

The CDR3 region has the DNA TGTGCCACCAGCAGAGTGGGGGGGTATTACAATGAGCAGTTCTTC. Residues: CATSRVGGYYNEQFF. The V call is TRBV15, the J call TRBJ2-1, with 7 bases that match TRBD2. V lost 1 base to trimming and J lost 4 bases; unmatched junction nucleotides: 4. Germline CDR1 is LNHNV and CDR2 is YYDKDF (reference sequence). This CDR3 is built from 15 residues.

This chain links TRBV5-1 with TRBJ2-1; perhaps TRBD2 as D (5 bases). The end of the DNA is better explained by TRBJ2-7, so the J call may be wrong. The CDR3 totals 15 residues. Germline CDR1 and CDR2: SGHRS and YFSETQ. CDR3 residues: CASSIPSSSYNEQYF. CDR3 in DNA: TGCGCCAGCAGCATACCTTCTAGCTCCTACAATGAGCAGTACTTC.

The genes are TRBV7-9 and TRBJ1-1, with D perhaps TRBD1 (5 bases). Germline CDR1 and CDR2: SEHNR and FQNEAQ (reference sequence). The CDR3 is 14 residues long. V shed 7 bases and J shed 2 bases, with 14 bases lying between them. The CDR3 protein is CASINPRDNTEAFF. DNA for the CDR3: TGTGCCAGCATCAACCCCCGGGACAACACTGAAGCTTTCTTT.

The V gene is TRBV6-2 or TRBV6-3, the J gene TRBJ2-7; D is ambiguous. CDR3 length: 11 residues. Germline CDR1 MNHEY, CDR2 SVGEGT. V lost 6 bases, J lost 5 bases, and 8 bases lay in between. Here the CDR3 DNA reads TGTGCCAGCAGAAACTCACACGAGCAGTACTTC. This translates into CASRNSHEQYF.

This clonotype was seen more than once but under ten times. CDR3 sequence (DNA): TGTGCCAGCAGTTTCCCGAACTCCTACGAGCAGTACTTC. Encoded protein: CASSFPNSYEQYF. V is TRBV7-2 and J is TRBJ2-7; D is unclear. The V end was cut by 6 bases, the J end by 0 bases, with 9 bases between. Per germline, CDR1 SGHTA and CDR2 FQGNSA. The CDR3 extends over 13 amino acids.

The chain carries TRBV27 and TRBJ1-5; D is unclear. V lost 2 bases and J 6 bases, leaving 14 bases between the germline ends. This CDR3 is 15 amino acids long. Germline-derived CDR1 and CDR2 are MNHEY and SMNVEV (reference sequence). CDR3 amino acids: CASSLRAGVSQPQHF. As DNA, the CDR3 is TGTGCCAGCAGTTTAAGGGCCGGGGTATCTCAGCCCCAGCATTTT.

The rearrangement joins TRBV5-5 to TRBJ1-6; 10 bases fit TRBD1. V gave up 4 bases and J gave up 3 bases; unmatched junction bases: 4. Germline CDR1 is SGHKS and CDR2 is YYEKEE (reference sequence). The CDR3 runs to 16 residues. The CDR3 nucleotides read TGTGCCAGCAGCGGGACAGGGGAACTCTATAATTCACCCCTCCACTTT. As protein: CASSGTGELYNSPLHF. Looking up the rest from reference TRBV5-5 and TRBJ1-6 gives the full variable domain: DAGVTQSPTHLIKTRGQQVTLRCSPISGHKSVSWYQQVLGQGPQFIFQYYEKEERGRGNFPDRFSARQFPNYSSELNVNALLLGDSALYLCASSGTGELYNSPLHFGNGTRLTVT.

This clonotype was seen only a few times. The rearrangement uses TRBV7-9 and TRBJ2-1, with TRBD1 matching over 8 bases. V was clipped by 5 bases and J by 4 bases; unmatched bases: 7. The CDR3 sequence is 15 residues long. The germline CDR1 and CDR2 sequences are SEHNR and FQNEAQ (reference sequence). The CDR3 sequence is CASSLPGGYYNEQFF. CDR3 coding DNA: TGTGCCAGCAGCCTCCCAGGGGGCTATTACAATGAGCAGTTCTTC. Looking up the rest from reference TRBV7-9 and TRBJ2-1 gives the full variable domain: DTGVSQNPRHKITKRGQNVTFRCDPISEHNRLYWYRQTLGQGPEFLTYFQNEAQLEKSRLLSDRFSAERPKGSFSTLEIQRTEQGDSAMYLCASSLPGGYYNEQFFGPGTRLTVL.